The entry below describes one T cell receptor (delta chain). This clone registers as large (0.1 to 1%) within its sample. The antigen it binds to is not known. No clone much larger than this one lies a single base away; base qualities are absent. The library came from RT-PCR. TCR cDNA was generated by reverse transcription of PBMC RNA with SuperScript II and gamma-chain- and delta-chain-specific primers. The cDNA was purified with AMPure XP beads, then amplified and indexed with Illumina adapters using the Nextera XT Index Kit. gammadelta TCR libraries were sequenced on an Illumina MiSeq with a V2 300-cycle kit. The study's own analysis went as follows. Using MiXCR v2.1.12, CDR3 sequences were assembled, and reads were mapped onto D, J and V genes obtained from GenBank. VDJtools v1.2.1 was used to perform repertoire analyses of the CDR3 clonotypes. In TCRdb, clones were called once more from the public reads by CATT, and rows of identical DNA were later combined. In this record, the V and J calls reflect TCRdb's handling and not the investigators' own analysis. The sample includes roughly 1,400 delta-chain clones, with approximately 35% observed a single time. Clones ranked in the top ten supply about 20% of the sample.

As encoded in the germline V gene, CDR1 is GEAIGNYY while CDR2 is EKD. Trimming removed 1 base from V and 2 bases from J; the gene matches leave 0 bases unexplained. The CDR3 runs 15 amino acids, cysteine and phenylalanine included. Only CDR3 DNA remains: 45 bases, in frame from the first base. This sample is drawn from a study of delta chains in infants with herpesvirus infections (dated by TCRdb to 2023 to 2025). Turning to the overall study: A Ugandan infant birth cohort was prospectively followed from birth to characterize gammadelta T cell responses to primary cytomegalovirus (CMV) infection. The study searched for a public fetal Vdelta1/Vgamma8 gammadelta TCR clonotype in infants who acquired CMV infection after birth. gammadelta TCRs were sequenced from PBMC obtained from under 20 CMV-infected infants (one congenitally infected) and under ten CMV-uninfected infants for whom sufficient sample was available. By approximate age, the infant blood samples fell into groups of 1.5, 4, 8 and 12 months. Belgian fetal and cord blood gammadelta TCR data that had been published previously were included solely for comparison and were not produced in this cohort. Study-level results and caveats: The public Vdelta1 clonotype appeared in about 20% of the 18 CMV-infected infants: three infected postnatally before 120 days of age, plus the congenitally infected infant. The authors noted a small sample size and no race- or environment-matched controls, since nearly all Ugandans acquire CMV before adulthood. Presence of the public clonotype at levels below the detection limit might still occur in CMV-uninfected infants. The public clonotype was found only at the first time point after infection and was absent in uninfected infants and in those infected after 120 days. The frequency of the public clonotype among Vdelta1 cells appeared to be inversely correlated with age at infection and fell quickly, apparently not lasting beyond approximately eight weeks.

In Kampala, Uganda, pregnant women receiving prenatal care were recruited and their infants were enrolled, and documentation of maternal HIV status was required. Weekly visits were made to families, and infant clinical information, oral swabs and peripheral blood were collected beginning at 6 weeks of age and every 4 months thereafter. Blood was drawn into heparin tubes, and PBMC were isolated via Ficoll-Paque density gradient centrifugation and then cryopreserved. The sequence links TRDV2 to TRDJ2; the central 10 bases match TRDD3. Sequenced here: peripheral blood, sampled at time point 1 of longitudinal follow-up. The receptor was isolated from a human donor who was a Ugandan infant, either HIV-exposed or HIV-unexposed (not recorded which). The CDR3 region: CACDTGGYLTAQLFF. The nucleotide sequence is given as TGTGCCTGTGACACTGGGGGATACTTGACAGCACAACTCTTCTTT.